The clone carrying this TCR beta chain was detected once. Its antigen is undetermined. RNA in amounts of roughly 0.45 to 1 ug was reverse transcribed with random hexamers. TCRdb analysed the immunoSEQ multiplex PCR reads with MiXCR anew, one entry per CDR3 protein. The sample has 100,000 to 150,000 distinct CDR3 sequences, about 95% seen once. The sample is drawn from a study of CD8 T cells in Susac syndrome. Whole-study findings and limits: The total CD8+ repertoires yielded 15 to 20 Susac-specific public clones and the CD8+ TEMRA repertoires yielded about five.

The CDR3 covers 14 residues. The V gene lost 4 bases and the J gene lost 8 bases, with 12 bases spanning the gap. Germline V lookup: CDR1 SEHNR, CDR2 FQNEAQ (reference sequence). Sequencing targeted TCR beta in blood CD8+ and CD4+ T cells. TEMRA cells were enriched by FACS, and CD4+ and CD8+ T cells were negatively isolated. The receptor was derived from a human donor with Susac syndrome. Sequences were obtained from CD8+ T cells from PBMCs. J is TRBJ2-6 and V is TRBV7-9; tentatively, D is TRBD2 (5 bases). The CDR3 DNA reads TGTGCCAGCAGCTCGATGGGGAGAACCAACGTCCTGACTTTC. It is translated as CASSSMGRTNVLTF. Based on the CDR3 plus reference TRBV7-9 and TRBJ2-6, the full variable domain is DTGVSQNPRHKITKRGQNVTFRCDPISEHNRLYWYRQTLGQGPEFLTYFQNEAQLEKSRLLSDRFSAERPKGSFSTLEIQRTEQGDSAMYLCASSSMGRTNVLTFGAGSRLTVL.